This is a list of T cell receptor beta chains from one sample in a study of identical twins. A single record per CDR3 protein comes from TCRdb applying MiXCR to the 5' RACE reads. The table has about 220,000 distinct CDR3 sequences, about 6.7% seen once; the top ten hold 13% to 15%. These same data were also listed under a study on T cells expressing NK-cell markers.

The sequenced material came from CD8+ T cells sorted from blood. The source of these receptors is a woman in her late teens or twenties in good health. Each CDR3 is given with its conserved first and last residue.

CDR3 protein	V gene	J gene
CASSFGQLGETQYF	TRBV12-3/TRBV12-4	TRBJ2-5
CAMGPGPEQFF	TRBV10-3	TRBJ2-1
CASRLTSAADTQYF	TRBV12-3/TRBV12-4	TRBJ2-3
CASSYGADPRGNTEAFF	TRBV6-5	TRBJ1-1
CASSYGLAGGHNEQFF	TRBV7-7	TRBJ2-1
CASSVVGSSYNEQFF	TRBV9	TRBJ2-1
CSVVGFGNEQFF	TRBV29-1	TRBJ2-1
CASSLESGSIHEQFF	TRBV7-6	TRBJ2-1
CASSLTGGQLNTEAFF	TRBV5-1	TRBJ1-1
CASSFVGKMGEQFF	TRBV12-3/TRBV12-4	TRBJ2-1
CASSSGLAGGSGDTQYF	TRBV13	TRBJ2-3
CASSRLLGTEAFF	TRBV3-1	TRBJ1-1
CASSIAGGPLNEQFF	TRBV2	TRBJ2-1
CASSQARTDEQYF	TRBV4-2	TRBJ2-7
CASSSRTSHYQETQYF	TRBV13	TRBJ2-5
CASSQATSGRPFYNEQFF	TRBV4-3	TRBJ2-1
CASSFGGQTDF	TRBV7-9	TRBJ2-7
CASSLNRALGELFF	TRBV27	TRBJ2-2
CASSGQGAQNGYTF	TRBV6-2/TRBV6-3	TRBJ1-2
CASSSTAGAGSTGELFF	TRBV5-1	TRBJ2-2
CASSLASGNYEQYF	TRBV11-2	TRBJ2-7
CSARDYQTSGDTDTQYF	TRBV20-1	TRBJ2-3
CSAFSDSYEQYF	TRBV20-1	TRBJ2-7
CASSSRGNGYTF	TRBV7-8	TRBJ1-2
CASSSPGTHWAYGYTF	TRBV12-3/TRBV12-4	TRBJ1-2
CASRILQGSSYEQYF	TRBV6-2/TRBV6-3	TRBJ2-7
CASSPGQGKNEQYF	TRBV5-1	TRBJ2-7
CSASESVASSYEQYF	TRBV20-1	TRBJ2-7
CASSGRLLGEETQYF	TRBV10-2	TRBJ2-5
CASSQEVGLGAYQETQYF	TRBV14	TRBJ2-5
CASEPDTQYF	TRBV7-9	TRBJ2-3
CATSASFGPTAGTGELFF	TRBV24-1	TRBJ2-2
CASSRQEYSYEQYF	TRBV21-1	TRBJ2-7
CASSYRPGNEQFF	TRBV6-2/TRBV6-3	TRBJ2-1
CASGLALAGGNNEQFF	TRBV12-5	TRBJ2-1
CASSFGRGRGYNEQFF	TRBV12-3/TRBV12-4	TRBJ2-1
CASSSTGNNEQFF	TRBV13	TRBJ2-1
CASSAAYEQYF	TRBV6-6	TRBJ2-7
CSASSSRLRYEQYF	TRBV20-1	TRBJ2-7
CASSVFTGEADTQYF	TRBV9	TRBJ2-3
CASSPLGGGDSYEQYF	TRBV7-9	TRBJ2-7
CASSLGTSGGNEQFF	TRBV11-2	TRBJ2-1
CASSREASSYNEQFF	TRBV5-1	TRBJ2-1
CACSGRMSYEQYF	TRBV19	TRBJ2-7
CASTLAGSYNEQFF	TRBV9	TRBJ2-1
CASSSDRGAGQPQHF	TRBV7-9	TRBJ1-5
CASSYGTGRNTEAFF	TRBV6-5	TRBJ1-1
CASSTELAVNEQFF	TRBV7-9	TRBJ2-1
CASCKERANTEAFF	TRBV11-3	TRBJ1-1
CASSETGSHYEQYF	TRBV6-1	TRBJ2-7
CASTQGAIEKLFF	TRBV6-2/TRBV6-3	TRBJ1-4
CASRNSGANVLTF	TRBV6-5	TRBJ2-6
CASDWTGSTDTQYF	TRBV27	TRBJ2-3
CASSSHNQNTGELFF	TRBV7-9	TRBJ2-2
CATSRDQEGLSGANVLTF	TRBV15	TRBJ2-6